This is a list of T cell receptor beta chains from one sample in a study of PD-1 blockade in classical Hodgkin lymphoma. Only in-frame clones appear in the TCRdb table, and some are missing; sequencing was by immunoSEQ multiplex PCR. In the table there are roughly 61,000 clones, roughly nine tenths of which are singletons. Sequencing was performed on peripheral blood mononuclear cells (PBMCs), taken at baseline. The receptors derive from a human donor with classical Hodgkin lymphoma. Each CDR3 is given without its conserved first and last residue. The D gene is left open where the match is weak.

d_call j_call v_call cdr3_aa
. TRBJ2-5 TRBV6-1 ASSEPGFRQETQY
. TRBJ2-1 TRBV9 ASSVGGRDYNEQF
. TRBJ1-4 TRBV5-1 ASSLRTTGEKLF
TRBD2 TRBJ2-3 TRBV5-4 ASSLLLAGATDTQY
TRBD2 TRBJ2-3 TRBV10-2 ASSDAGGPDTQY
TRBD1 TRBJ1-4 TRBV28 ASSYYRGFNEKLF
. TRBJ2-5 TRBV6-1 ASSGGGLPLHQETQY
. TRBJ2-3 TRBV5-1 ASSNPSDTQY
TRBD1 TRBJ2-5 TRBV4-1 ASSQGQGRGGETQY
TRBD1 TRBJ2-7 TRBV4-1 ASSQVPDRTYYEQY
. TRBJ1-1 TRBV19 ASSADSLDTEAF
. TRBJ2-5 TRBV11-2 ASSLGGGRQETQY
. TRBJ1-3 TRBV7-9 ASSLVGAGGNTIY
. TRBJ1-6 TRBV19 ASSMDGDNSPLH